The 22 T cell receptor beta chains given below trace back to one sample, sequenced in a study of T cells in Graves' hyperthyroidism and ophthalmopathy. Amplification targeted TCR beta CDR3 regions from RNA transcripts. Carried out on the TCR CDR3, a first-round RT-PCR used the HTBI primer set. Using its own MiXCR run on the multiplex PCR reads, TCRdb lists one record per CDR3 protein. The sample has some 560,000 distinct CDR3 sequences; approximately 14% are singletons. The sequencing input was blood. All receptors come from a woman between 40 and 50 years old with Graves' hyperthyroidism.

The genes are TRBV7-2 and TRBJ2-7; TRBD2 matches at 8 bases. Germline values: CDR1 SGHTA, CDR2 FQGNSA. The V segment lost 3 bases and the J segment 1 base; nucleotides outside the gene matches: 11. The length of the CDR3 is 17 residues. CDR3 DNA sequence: TGTGCCAGCAGCTTGGGGCTAGCGGGCGTCGGATCCTACGAGCAGTACTTC. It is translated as CASSLGLAGVGSYEQYF.

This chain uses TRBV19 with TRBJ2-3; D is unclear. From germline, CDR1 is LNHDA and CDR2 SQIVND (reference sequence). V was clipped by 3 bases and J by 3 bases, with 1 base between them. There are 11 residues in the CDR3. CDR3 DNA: TGTGCCAGTAGTATGACAGATACGCAGTATTTT. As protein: CASSMTDTQYF. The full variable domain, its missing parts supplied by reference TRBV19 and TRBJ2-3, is DGGITQSPKYLFRKEGQNVTLSCEQNLNHDAMYWYRQDPGQGLRLIYYSQIVNDFQKGDIAEGYSVSREKKESFPLTVTSAQKNPTAFYLCASSMTDTQYFGPGTRLTVL.

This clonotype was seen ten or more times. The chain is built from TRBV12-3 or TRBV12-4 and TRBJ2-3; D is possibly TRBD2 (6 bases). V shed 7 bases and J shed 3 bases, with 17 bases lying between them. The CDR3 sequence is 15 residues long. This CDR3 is CASTPLARGTDTQYF. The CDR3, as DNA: TGTGCCAGCACCCCCCTAGCGCGAGGAACAGATACGCAGTATTTT.

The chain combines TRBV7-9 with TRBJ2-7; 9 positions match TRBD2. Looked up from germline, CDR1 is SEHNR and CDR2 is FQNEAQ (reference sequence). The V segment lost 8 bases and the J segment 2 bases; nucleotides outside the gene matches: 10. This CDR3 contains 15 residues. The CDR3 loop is CASAAGREGTYEQYF. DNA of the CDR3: TGTGCCAGCGCGGCGGGGCGGGAGGGAACCTACGAGCAGTACTTC.

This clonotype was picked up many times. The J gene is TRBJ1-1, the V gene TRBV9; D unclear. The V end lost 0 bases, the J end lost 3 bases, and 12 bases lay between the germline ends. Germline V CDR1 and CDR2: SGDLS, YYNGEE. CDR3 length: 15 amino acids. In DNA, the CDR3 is TGTGCCAGCAGCGTAGAGTGGTCCCTGGACACTGAAGCTTTCTTT. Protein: CASSVEWSLDTEAFF.

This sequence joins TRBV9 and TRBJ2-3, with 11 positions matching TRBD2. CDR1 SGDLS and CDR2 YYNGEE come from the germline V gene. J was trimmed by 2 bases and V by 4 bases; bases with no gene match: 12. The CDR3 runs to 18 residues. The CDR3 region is CASSPLGSSGRSTDTQYF. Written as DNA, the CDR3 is TGTGCCAGCAGCCCGTTAGGGTCTAGCGGGAGGTCCACAGATACGCAGTATTTT. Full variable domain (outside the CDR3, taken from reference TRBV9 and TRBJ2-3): DSGVTQTPKHLITATGQRVTLRCSPRSGDLSVYWYQQSLDQGLQFLIQYYNGEERAKGNILERFSAQQFPDLHSELNLSSLELGDSALYFCASSPLGSSGRSTDTQYFGPGTRLTVL.

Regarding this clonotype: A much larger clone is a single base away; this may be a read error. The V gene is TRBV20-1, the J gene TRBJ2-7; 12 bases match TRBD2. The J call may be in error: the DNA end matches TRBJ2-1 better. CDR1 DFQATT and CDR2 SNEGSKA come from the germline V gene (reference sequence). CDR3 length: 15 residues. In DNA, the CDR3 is TGCAGTGCTAGAGGGACTAGCGGGGCCAACTACGAGCAGTTCTTC. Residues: CSARGTSGANYEQFF.

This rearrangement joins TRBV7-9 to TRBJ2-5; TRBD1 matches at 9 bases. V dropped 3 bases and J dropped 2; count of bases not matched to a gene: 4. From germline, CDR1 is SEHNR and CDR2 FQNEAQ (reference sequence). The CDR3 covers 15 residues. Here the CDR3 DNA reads TGTGCCAGCAGCTTTGGACAGGGGCCGCAAGAGACCCAGTACTTC. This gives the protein CASSFGQGPQETQYF.

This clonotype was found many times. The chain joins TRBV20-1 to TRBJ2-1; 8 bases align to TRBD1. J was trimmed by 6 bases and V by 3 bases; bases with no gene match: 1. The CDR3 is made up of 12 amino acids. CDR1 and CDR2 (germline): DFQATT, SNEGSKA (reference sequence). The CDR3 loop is CSARTGVNEQFF. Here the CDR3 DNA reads TGCAGTGCTAGGACAGGGGTCAATGAGCAGTTCTTC.

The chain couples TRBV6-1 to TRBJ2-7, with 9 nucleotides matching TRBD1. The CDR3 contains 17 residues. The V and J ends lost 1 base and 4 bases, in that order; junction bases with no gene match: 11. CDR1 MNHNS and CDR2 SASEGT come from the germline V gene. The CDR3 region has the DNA TGTGCCAGCAGTGAAGGAAAACCGGGACAGGGATGGTACGAGCAGTACTTC. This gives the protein CASSEGKPGQGWYEQYF.

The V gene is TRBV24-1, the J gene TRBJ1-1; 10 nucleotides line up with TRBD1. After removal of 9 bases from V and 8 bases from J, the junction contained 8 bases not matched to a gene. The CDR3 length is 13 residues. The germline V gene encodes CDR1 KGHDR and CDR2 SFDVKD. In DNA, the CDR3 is TGTGCCACCCCGGTAGACAGGGGGCGGGAAGCTTTCTTT. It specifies CATPVDRGREAFF.

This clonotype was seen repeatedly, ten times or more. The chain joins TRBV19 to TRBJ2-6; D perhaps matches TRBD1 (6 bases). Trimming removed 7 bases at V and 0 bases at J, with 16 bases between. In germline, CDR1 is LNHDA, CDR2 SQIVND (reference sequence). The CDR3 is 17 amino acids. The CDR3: CASTSDRKNSGANVLTF. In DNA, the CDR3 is TGTGCCAGTACCTCCGACAGGAAGAACTCTGGGGCCAACGTCCTGACTTTC.

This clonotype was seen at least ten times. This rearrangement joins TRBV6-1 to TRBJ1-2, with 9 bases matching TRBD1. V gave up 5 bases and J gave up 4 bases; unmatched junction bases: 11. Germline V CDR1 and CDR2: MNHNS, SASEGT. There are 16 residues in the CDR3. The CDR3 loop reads CASSTPPGQGAYGYTF. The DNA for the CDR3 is TGTGCCAGCAGTACACCCCCGGGACAGGGTGCCTATGGCTACACCTTC.

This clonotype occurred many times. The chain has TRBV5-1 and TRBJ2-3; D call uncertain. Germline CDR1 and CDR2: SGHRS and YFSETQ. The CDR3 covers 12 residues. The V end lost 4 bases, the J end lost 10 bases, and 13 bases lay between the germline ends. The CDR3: CASSEQPPPQYF. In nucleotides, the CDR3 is TGCGCCAGCAGCGAGCAGCCGCCCCCGCAGTATTTT.

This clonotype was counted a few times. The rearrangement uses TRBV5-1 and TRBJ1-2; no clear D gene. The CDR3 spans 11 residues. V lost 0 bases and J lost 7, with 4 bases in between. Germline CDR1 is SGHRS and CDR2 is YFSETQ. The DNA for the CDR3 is TGCGCCAGCAGCTTGGGGGTTGGCTACACCTTC. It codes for CASSLGVGYTF.

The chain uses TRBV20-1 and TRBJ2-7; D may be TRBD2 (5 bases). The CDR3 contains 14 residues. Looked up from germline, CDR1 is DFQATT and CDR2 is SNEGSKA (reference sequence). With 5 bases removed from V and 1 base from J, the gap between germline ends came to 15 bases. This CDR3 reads CSAGGLAYSYEQYF. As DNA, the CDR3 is TGCAGTGCTGGTGGGCTAGCCTATTCCTACGAGCAGTACTTC.

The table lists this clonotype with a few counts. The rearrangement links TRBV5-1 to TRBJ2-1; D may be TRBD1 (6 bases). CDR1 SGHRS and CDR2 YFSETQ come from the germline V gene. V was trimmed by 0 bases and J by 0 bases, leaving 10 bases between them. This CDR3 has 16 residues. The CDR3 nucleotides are TGCGCCAGCAGCTTGGGGCAGGGGCACTCCTACAATGAGCAGTTCTTC. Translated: CASSLGQGHSYNEQFF.

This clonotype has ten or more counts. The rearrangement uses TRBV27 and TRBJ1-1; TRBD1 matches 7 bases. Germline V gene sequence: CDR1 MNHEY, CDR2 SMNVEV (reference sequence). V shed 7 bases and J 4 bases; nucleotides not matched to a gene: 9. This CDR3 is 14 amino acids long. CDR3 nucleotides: TGTGCCAGCATTCAGGGGGGCGCGAGCACTGAAGCTTTCTTT. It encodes CASIQGGASTEAFF.

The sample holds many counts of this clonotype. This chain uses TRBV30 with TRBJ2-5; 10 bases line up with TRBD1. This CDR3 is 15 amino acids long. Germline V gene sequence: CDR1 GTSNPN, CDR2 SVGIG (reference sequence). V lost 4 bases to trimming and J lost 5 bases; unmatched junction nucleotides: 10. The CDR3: CAWTPPTGGRETQYF. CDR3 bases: TGTGCCTGGACCCCACCGACAGGGGGCAGGGAGACCCAGTACTTC.

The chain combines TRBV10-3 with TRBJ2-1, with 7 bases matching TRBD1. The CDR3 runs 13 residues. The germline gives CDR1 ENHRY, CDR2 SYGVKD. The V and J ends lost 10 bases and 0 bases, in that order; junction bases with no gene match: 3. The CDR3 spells CASRDSSYNEQFF. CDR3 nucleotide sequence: TGTGCCAGTCGGGACAGCTCCTACAATGAGCAGTTCTTC.

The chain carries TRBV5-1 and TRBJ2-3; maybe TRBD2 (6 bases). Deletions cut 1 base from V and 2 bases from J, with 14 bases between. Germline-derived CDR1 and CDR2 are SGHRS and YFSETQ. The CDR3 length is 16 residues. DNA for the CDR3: TGCGCCAGCAGCTTGCCCGCACCGGGGGACACAGATACGCAGTATTTT. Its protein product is CASSLPAPGDTDTQYF.

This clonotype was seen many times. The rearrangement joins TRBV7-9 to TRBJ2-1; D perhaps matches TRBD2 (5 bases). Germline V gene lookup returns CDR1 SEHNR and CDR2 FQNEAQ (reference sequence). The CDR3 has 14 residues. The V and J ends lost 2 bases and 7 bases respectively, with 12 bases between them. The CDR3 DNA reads TGTGCCAGCAGCTTATCTACTCGAGGGAATGAGCAGTTCTTC. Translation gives CASSLSTRGNEQFF.